The 15 T cell receptor beta chains in this list originate from one sample, sequenced in a study of blood T cells in healthy people across ages (dated by TCRdb to between 2014 and 2017). Preparation of the library involved 5' RACE. The data were produced on an Illumina HiSeq 2500. A second PCR of about 7 to 12 cycles was run with a J-beta primer mix and a sample-barcoded 5' primer. Through fastp at Q25 and MiXCR, TCRdb rebuilt clones from the public reads, retaining in-frame beta chains. Under each unique CDR3 protein, matching rows form one entry showing the most common genes and DNA. The sample table records about 760,000 distinct CDR3 sequences; just under 25% of these occur just once. Together, the top ten hold just under 9.5% of the sample. The same sample was also used in a study of T cells of mothers and their children.

The source material was blood. The origin of the receptors is a boy aged 5 to 17 in good health.

This clonotype was found a few times. This chain connects TRBV15 to TRBJ2-5, with D perhaps TRBD2 (6 bases). Germline V CDR1 and CDR2: LNHNV, YYDKDF (reference sequence). V lost 5 bases and J lost 3, with 10 bases in between. The CDR3 is 13 amino acids. This CDR3 reads CATSAEGKETQYF. The CDR3 DNA follows: TGTGCCACCAGCGCGGAGGGGAAAGAGACCCAGTACTTC.

This clonotype showed up just a few times. The rearrangement links TRBV12-3 or TRBV12-4 to TRBJ1-5; D perhaps matches TRBD1 (6 bases). There are 15 residues in the CDR3. The V and J ends lost 5 bases and 2 bases respectively, with 13 bases between them. CDR3 coding DNA: TGTGCCAGCAGTACCTTCGGGACACGCAATCAGCCCCAGCATTTT. Translating it yields CASSTFGTRNQPQHF.

This clonotype occurred a few times. The J gene is TRBJ2-7, the V gene TRBV11-2; D might be TRBD2 (5 bases). Germline-derived CDR1 and CDR2 are SGHAT and FQNNGV. Trimming took off 1 base at V and 7 bases at J, with 8 bases between the two ends. The CDR3 totals 12 residues. CDR3 nucleotide sequence: TGTGCCAGCAGCTTAGGATGGGAGGAGCAGTACTTC. It specifies CASSLGWEEQYF.

The chain carries TRBV14 and TRBJ2-5; 8 bases match TRBD2. Trimming at V came to 0 bases and at J to 6 bases, leaving 6 bases not matched to a gene. CDR3 length: 15 residues. The germline CDR1 and CDR2 sequences are SGHDN and FVKESK. The CDR3 nucleotides read TGTGCCAGCAGCCAAGATAGGACTAGCTGGCAGACCCAGTACTTC. This gives the protein CASSQDRTSWQTQYF. Together with reference TRBV14 and TRBJ2-5, the CDR3 gives the full variable domain: EAGVTQFPSHSVIEKGQTVTLRCDPISGHDNLYWYRRVMGKEIKFLLHFVKESKQDESGMPNNRFLAERTGGTYSTLKVQPAELEDSGVYFCASSQDRTSWQTQYFGPGTRLLVL.

CDR3 sequence reads: CASSTAGERETQYF. In nucleotides, the CDR3 is TGTGCCAGCAGTACCGCAGGGGAAAGGGAGACCCAGTACTTC. This rearrangement joins TRBV28 to TRBJ2-5, with D possibly TRBD1 on 6 matching bases. This CDR3 is built from 14 residues. Trimming took off 5 bases at V and 5 bases at J, with 15 bases between the two ends. Germline CDR1 reads MDHEN; CDR2 reads SYDVKM. The variable domain in full, completed from reference TRBV28 and TRBJ2-5, reads DVKVTQSSRYLVKRTGEKVFLECVQDMDHENMFWYRQDPGLGLRLIYFSYDVKMKEKGDIPEGYSVSREKKERFSLILESASTNQTSMYLCASSTAGERETQYFGPGTRLLVL.

V and J are TRBV20-1 and TRBJ2-3; D is unresolved. Germline CDR1 is DFQATT and CDR2 is SNEGSKA (reference sequence). This CDR3 contains 14 residues. With 3 bases removed from V and 0 bases from J, the gap between germline ends came to 10 bases. The CDR3 DNA follows: TGCAGTGCTAGTTTACATACTAGCACAGATACGCAGTATTTT. This encodes CSASLHTSTDTQYF.

The J gene is TRBJ2-5, the V gene TRBV27, with a weak D call TRBD2 (5 bases). The J call could be wrong; TRBJ2-7 is a better fit for the DNA end. This CDR3 has 15 residues. Germline CDR1 MNHEY, CDR2 SMNVEV (reference sequence). CDR3 sequence (DNA): TGTGCCAGCAGTTTTGGCGGGTTTGGTTTGGGCGAGCAGTACTTC. Translation gives CASSFGGFGLGEQYF.

This clonotype has only a few counts. V usage is TRBV4-2 and J usage is TRBJ2-5, with D possibly TRBD2 on 7 matching bases. Trimming stripped 4 bases from V and 2 bases from J, with 17 bases between. CDR1 and CDR2 (germline): LGHNA, YNFKEQ. CDR3 size: 16 residues. The CDR3 DNA reads TGTGCCAGCAGCCGGGAGGGAGAAGGACAGCAAGAGACCCAGTACTTC. Translation: CASSREGEGQQETQYF.

The chain carries TRBV19 and TRBJ2-1, with 7 bases lining up with TRBD2. CDR1 and CDR2 from the germline V gene are LNHDA and SQIVND (reference sequence). The CDR3 is 14 amino acids. V shed 6 bases and J 3 bases; nucleotides not matched to a gene: 5. Written as DNA, the CDR3 is TGTGCCAGTAGGCCCGGGACTAACTACAATGAGCAGTTCTTC. It is translated as CASRPGTNYNEQFF.

The gene calls are TRBV5-6 and TRBJ2-1; TRBD1 aligns across 8 bases. V lost 2 bases to trimming and J lost 8 bases; unmatched junction nucleotides: 6. Germline V gives CDR1 SGHDT, CDR2 YYEEEE. This CDR3 contains 14 residues. CDR3 coding DNA: TGTGCCAGCAGCTTTGCAGGGGGCCTAGATGAGCAGTTCTTC. Translated, it gives CASSFAGGLDEQFF.

The genes are TRBV7-2 and TRBJ2-7, with TRBD2 matching over 8 bases. Germline trimming cut 3 bases from V and 2 bases from J; bases unmatched to any gene: 6. The CDR3 contains 15 residues. CDR1 and CDR2 (germline): SGHTA, FQGNSA. The CDR3 nucleotides read TGTGCCAGCAGCTTTGCCCCCGGGGGGGCCTACGAGCAGTACTTC. Translated: CASSFAPGGAYEQYF.

The sample holds a few counts of this clonotype. This CDR3 is CASSDGTGVSSGNTIYF. The CDR3 DNA sequence: TGTGCCAGCAGTGACGGGACAGGGGTGAGCTCTGGAAACACCATATATTTT. The J gene is TRBJ1-3, the V gene TRBV2; TRBD1 agrees at 10 bases. The germline gives CDR1 SNHLY, CDR2 FYNNEI. CDR3 length: 17 residues. After removal of 3 bases from V and 0 bases from J, the junction contained 5 bases not matched to a gene.

This clonotype was counted a few times. The V gene is TRBV15, the J gene TRBJ2-2; TRBD2 matches 9 bases. Germline V gene sequence: CDR1 LNHNV, CDR2 YYDKDF (reference sequence). The CDR3 runs to 18 residues. After removal of 0 bases from V and 0 bases from J, the junction contained 5 bases not matched to a gene. CDR3 loop: CATSRDLLAGTNTGELFF. The DNA for the CDR3 is TGTGCCACCAGCAGAGATCTGCTAGCGGGGACGAACACCGGGGAGCTGTTTTTT. Full variable domain (rest looked up from reference TRBV15 and TRBJ2-2): DAMVIQNPRYQVTQFGKPVTLSCSQTLNHNVMYWYQQKSSQAPKLLFHYYDKDFNNEADTPDNFQSRRPNTSFCFLDIRSPGLGDTAMYLCATSRDLLAGTNTGELFFGEGSRLTVL.

A word on this clonotype: The junction and the germline gene differ at one end; a read error may be behind it. The rearrangement uses TRBV29-1 and TRBJ2-3; D not certain. This CDR3 contains 10 residues. Germline CDR1 is SQVTM and CDR2 is ANQGSEA. The CDR3 DNA reads TGCGGCGTTCGCACAGATACGCAGTATTTT. It encodes CGVRTDTQYF.

The rearrangement joins TRBV9 to TRBJ2-7, with D perhaps being TRBD1 or TRBD2 (5 bases each). Judging by the DNA end, TRBJ2-1 fits better; the J call may be wrong. From germline, CDR1 is SGDLS and CDR2 YYNGEE. The CDR3 length is 12 residues. Here the CDR3 DNA reads TGTGCCAGCAGCGCACTAGGGGATGAGCAGTTCTTC. Translating gives CASSALGDEQFF.